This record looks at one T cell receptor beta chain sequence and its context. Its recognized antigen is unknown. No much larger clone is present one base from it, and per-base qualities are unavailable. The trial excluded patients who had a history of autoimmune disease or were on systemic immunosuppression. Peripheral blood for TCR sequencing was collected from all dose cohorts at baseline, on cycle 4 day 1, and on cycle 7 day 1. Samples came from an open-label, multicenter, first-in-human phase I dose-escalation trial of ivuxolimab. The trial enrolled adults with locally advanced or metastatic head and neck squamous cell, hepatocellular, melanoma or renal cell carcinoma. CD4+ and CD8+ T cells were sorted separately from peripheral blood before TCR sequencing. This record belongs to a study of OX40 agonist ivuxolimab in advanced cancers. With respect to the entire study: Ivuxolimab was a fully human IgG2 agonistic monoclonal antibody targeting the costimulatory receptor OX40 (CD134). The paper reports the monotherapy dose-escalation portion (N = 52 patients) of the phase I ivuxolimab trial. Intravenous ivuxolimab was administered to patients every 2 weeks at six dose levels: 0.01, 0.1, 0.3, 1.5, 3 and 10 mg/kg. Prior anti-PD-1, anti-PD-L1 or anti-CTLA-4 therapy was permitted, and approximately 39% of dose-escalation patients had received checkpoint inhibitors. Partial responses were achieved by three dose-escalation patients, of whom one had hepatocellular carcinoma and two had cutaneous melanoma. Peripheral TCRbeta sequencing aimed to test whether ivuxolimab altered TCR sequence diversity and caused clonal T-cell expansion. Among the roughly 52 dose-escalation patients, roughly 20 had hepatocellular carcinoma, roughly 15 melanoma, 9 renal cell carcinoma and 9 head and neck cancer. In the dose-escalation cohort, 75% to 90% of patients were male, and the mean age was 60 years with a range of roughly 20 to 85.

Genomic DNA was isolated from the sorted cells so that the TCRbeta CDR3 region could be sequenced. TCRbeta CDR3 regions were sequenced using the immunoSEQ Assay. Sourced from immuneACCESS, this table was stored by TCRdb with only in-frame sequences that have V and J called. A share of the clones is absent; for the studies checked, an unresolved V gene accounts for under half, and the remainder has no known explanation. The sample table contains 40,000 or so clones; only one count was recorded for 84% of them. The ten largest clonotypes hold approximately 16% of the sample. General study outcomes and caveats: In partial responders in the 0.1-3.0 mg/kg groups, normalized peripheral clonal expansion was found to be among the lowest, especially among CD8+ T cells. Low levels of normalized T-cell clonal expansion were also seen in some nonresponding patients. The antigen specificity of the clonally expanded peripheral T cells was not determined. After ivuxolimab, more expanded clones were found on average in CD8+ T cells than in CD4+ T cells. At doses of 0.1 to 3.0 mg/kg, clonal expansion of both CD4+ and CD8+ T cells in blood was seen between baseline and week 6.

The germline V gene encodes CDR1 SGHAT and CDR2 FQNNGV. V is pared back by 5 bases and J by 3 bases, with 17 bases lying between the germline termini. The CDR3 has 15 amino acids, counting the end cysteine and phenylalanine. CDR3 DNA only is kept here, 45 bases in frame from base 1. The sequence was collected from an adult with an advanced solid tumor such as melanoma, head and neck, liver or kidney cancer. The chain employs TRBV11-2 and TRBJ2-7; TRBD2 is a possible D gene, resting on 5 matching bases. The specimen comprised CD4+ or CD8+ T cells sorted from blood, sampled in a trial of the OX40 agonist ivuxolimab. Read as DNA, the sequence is TGTGCCAGCAGCCAAGATCTAGTGGGAGACTACGAGCAGTACTTC. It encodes CASSQDLVGDYEQYF.